The 17 T cell receptor beta chains below all came from one sample that was sequenced in a study of blood T cell repertoires in COVID-19. Profiled with immunoSEQ multiplex PCR; TCRdb holds only in-frame clones, not every one. The table records under 100,000 clones, about nine tenths of them present only once. The sample taken for sequencing was peripheral blood. The source is a man in his fifties or sixties with acute or convalescent COVID-19.

V and J are TRBV2 and TRBJ2-7, with D hard to call. The V gene lost 2 bases and the J gene lost 6 bases, with 11 bases spanning the gap. The CDR3 length is 13 residues. Germline CDR1 SNHLY, CDR2 FYNNEI. The CDR3 DNA is TGTGCCAGCAGTGAACTGAGGTCCGTCGAGCAGTACTTC. It codes for CASSELRSVEQYF.

V usage is TRBV7-3 and J usage is TRBJ2-5; D is possibly TRBD1 (5 bases). This CDR3 comprises 13 residues. Germline CDR1 SGHTA, CDR2 FQGTGA. V gave up 5 bases and J gave up 2 bases, with 9 bases separating them. The CDR3 DNA sequence: TGTGCCAGCAGCCCCCAGGGTCAAGAGACCCAGTACTTC. Encoded protein: CASSPQGQETQYF.

The CDR3 nucleotides are TGTGCCAGCAGTTATCAGGGACAGCCTTATAATTCACCCCTCCACTTT. Translation gives CASSYQGQPYNSPLHF. The genes are TRBV2 and TRBJ1-6; 7 bases agree with TRBD1. The germline V gene has CDR1 SNHLY and CDR2 FYNNEI. CDR3 length: 16 residues. After removal of 5 bases from V and 4 bases from J, the junction contained 8 bases not matched to a gene.

The rearrangement links TRBV5-1 to TRBJ2-1, with 7 bases matching TRBD2. In germline, CDR1 is SGHRS, CDR2 YFSETQ. The J segment lost 4 bases and the V segment lost 7 bases, leaving 26 bases of the junction unmatched. The CDR3 has 20 amino acids. The chain's CDR3 is CASVYTGTVSGKPYYNEQFF. CDR3 nucleotides: TGCGCCAGCGTCTACACCGGGACGGTAAGCGGGAAGCCTTATTACAATGAGCAGTTCTTC.

The table lists this clone with a few counts. The chain links TRBV10-1 to TRBJ2-7; D is unclear. Germline V gene lookup returns CDR1 WNHNN and CDR2 SYGVQD (reference sequence). This CDR3 is built from 14 residues. Between the trimmed V and J ends, which lost 4 bases and 5 bases, there was a span of 15 bases. The DNA of the CDR3 is TGCGCCAGCAGTGTAGATGCATTTATCCACGAGCAGTACTTC. This gives the protein CASSVDAFIHEQYF.

This chain connects TRBV9 to TRBJ1-5, with a weak D call TRBD1 (5 bases). V was pared by 0 bases and J by 6 bases, with 16 bases between. The CDR3 spans 16 residues. Per germline, CDR1 SGDLS and CDR2 YYNGEE. The CDR3 DNA reads as TGTGCCAGCAGCGTAGGGGAAGGGGAAGTTAGTCAGCCCCAGCATTTT. This codes for CASSVGEGEVSQPQHF.

A few counts support this clone. The chain carries TRBV29-1 and TRBJ2-5; 7 bases fit TRBD2. Germline CDR1 is SQVTM and CDR2 is ANQGSEA. The CDR3 is 13 amino acids. V was clipped by 4 bases and J by 5 bases; unmatched bases: 7. CDR3 residues: CSVGDGGTETQYF. DNA for the CDR3: TGCAGCGTTGGGGACGGGGGGACCGAGACCCAGTACTTC.

CDR3 loop: CASSLGGLETQYF. CDR3 coding DNA: TGTGCCAGCAGTTTAGGGGGGCTGGAGACCCAGTACTTC. V usage is TRBV12-3 or TRBV12-4 and J usage is TRBJ2-5; D perhaps matches TRBD1 (6 bases). CDR3 size: 13 residues. V was cut by 1 base and J by 5 bases, with 8 bases left in between.

The chain combines TRBV2 with TRBJ2-1, with a possible D match to TRBD1 (6 bases). Germline V gives CDR1 SNHLY, CDR2 FYNNEI. CDR3 length equals 15 residues. Trimming pared 2 bases from V and 0 bases from J, leaving 8 bases between. The CDR3 DNA reads as TGTGCCAGCAGTGAATCAGGGGCCTCCTACAATGAGCAGTTCTTC. Its protein product is CASSESGASYNEQFF.

V is TRBV9 and J is TRBJ1-6; D possibly corresponds to TRBD1 (6 bases). The CDR3 runs to 15 residues. V lost 4 bases to trimming and J lost 5 bases, with 13 bases between them. Germline CDR1 reads SGDLS; CDR2 reads YYNGEE. The CDR3 bases are TGTGCCAGCAGCTCCAGGGGTTCGGATAATTCACCCCTCCACTTT. Amino acid sequence: CASSSRGSDNSPLHF.

CDR3 sequence reads: CASSLARTAVAYEQYV. The CDR3 bases are TGTGCCAGCAGCTTGGCCAGAACAGCAGTCGCCTACGAGCAGTACGTC. The gene calls are TRBV5-8 and TRBJ2-7, with no clear D. This CDR3 is built from 16 residues. V was trimmed by 0 bases and J by 2 bases, leaving 15 bases between them. The germline V gene has CDR1 SGHTS and CDR2 YDEGEE.

J is TRBJ2-2 and V is TRBV28, with D possibly being TRBD1 (6 bases). Germline lookup yields CDR1 MDHEN and CDR2 SYDVKM. Trimming shortened V by 3 bases and J by 4 bases, and 12 bases separated the two germline ends. The CDR3 is 15 amino acids. The CDR3: CASSLDSFGTGELFF. The CDR3 DNA reads as TGTGCCAGCAGTTTGGACAGTTTCGGCACCGGGGAGCTGTTTTTT. Based on the CDR3 plus reference TRBV28 and TRBJ2-2, the full variable domain is DVKVTQSSRYLVKRTGEKVFLECVQDMDHENMFWYRQDPGLGLRLIYFSYDVKMKEKGDIPEGYSVSREKKERFSLILESASTNQTSMYLCASSLDSFGTGELFFGEGSRLTVL.

The chain employs TRBV28 and TRBJ1-6, with unresolved D. The CDR3 runs to 13 residues. Germline V CDR1 and CDR2: MDHEN, SYDVKM. The germline V and J ends were trimmed by 2 bases and 11 bases, with 10 bases remaining between them. Here the CDR3 reads CASSLTNSPPLHF. CDR3 sequence (DNA): TGTGCCAGCAGTTTAACAAATTCACCACCCCTCCACTTT.

This chain links TRBV9 with TRBJ2-2, with 12 bases that match TRBD2. The CDR3 runs to 15 residues. Trimming at V came to 3 bases and at J to 4 bases, leaving 1 base not matched to a gene. Germline V gives CDR1 SGDLS, CDR2 YYNGEE. The CDR3 DNA reads TGTGCCAGCAGCGCTAGCGGGGGGGCCACCGGGGAGCTGTTTTTT. It translates to CASSASGGATGELFF.

The V call is TRBV6-5, the J call TRBJ1-2, with 8 bases identical to TRBD1. Germline values: CDR1 MNHEY, CDR2 SVGAGI. The V gene end was trimmed by 8 bases and the J gene end by 5 bases; junction bases not matched to a gene: 10. The CDR3 is 14 residues long. The CDR3 DNA reads TGTGCCAGCTCTACCGCAGGGGGCGCATATGGCTACACCTTC. Translated, it gives CASSTAGGAYGYTF.

This chain uses TRBV12-5 with TRBJ2-2, with D perhaps TRBD1 (6 bases). The CDR3 length is 15 residues. CDR1 is LGHNT and CDR2 is FRNRAP in the germline V gene. V was pared by 8 bases and J by 1 base, with 14 bases between. Written as DNA, the CDR3 is TGTGCTAGTCAGTTTGGGGGCGGGAACACCGGGGAGCTGTTTTTT. Translation gives CASQFGGGNTGELFF.

The V call is TRBV12-3 or TRBV12-4, the J call TRBJ1-1; D gene uncertain. The CDR3 extends over 13 amino acids. V was shortened by 2 bases and J by 7 bases, with 11 bases between the two germline ends. CDR3 in amino acids: CASSLRTSIEAFF. As DNA, the CDR3 is TGTGCCAGCAGTTTACGCACATCAATTGAAGCTTTCTTT.